Listed below are T cell receptor beta chains from one sample, sequenced in a study of blood T cell repertoires in COVID-19. Repertoires were generated with immunoSEQ multiplex PCR, while TCRdb's copy carries only in-frame clones and drops some. The sample lists 150,000 to 200,000 clones, 86% occurring once. Specimen: peripheral blood. These receptors were taken from a woman aged 30 to 39 with active or convalescent COVID-19. The CDR3 runs from the conserved cysteine through the conserved F or W.

CDR3 protein: CASSAGQGEGTGGGYTF; J gene: TRBJ1-2; V gene: TRBV5-4; CDR3 length: 17
CDR3 protein: CASRPTGGLTYEQYF; J gene: TRBJ2-7; V gene: TRBV27; CDR3 length: 15
CDR3 protein: CASSQDLPGRMNTEAFF; J gene: TRBJ1-1; V gene: TRBV4-2; CDR3 length: 17
CDR3 protein: CASRRDRGLSGELFF; J gene: TRBJ2-2; V gene: TRBV11-3; CDR3 length: 15
CDR3 protein: CASSLTEAGEQYF; J gene: TRBJ2-7; V gene: TRBV27; CDR3 length: 13
CDR3 protein: CASYSGSPYNEQFF; J gene: TRBJ2-1; V gene: TRBV6-5; CDR3 length: 14
CDR3 protein: CASSRGTGGYEQYF; J gene: TRBJ2-7; V gene: TRBV3-1/TRBV3-2; CDR3 length: 14
CDR3 protein: CASSPRDRGTHYEQYF; J gene: TRBJ2-7; V gene: TRBV19; CDR3 length: 16
CDR3 protein: CASSVIQGAGGYTF; J gene: TRBJ1-2; V gene: TRBV2; CDR3 length: 14
CDR3 protein: CASSGDRGGNEQFF; J gene: TRBJ2-1; V gene: TRBV25-1; CDR3 length: 14
CDR3 protein: CASSFHGTPTGELFF; J gene: TRBJ2-2; V gene: TRBV11-2; CDR3 length: 15
CDR3 protein: CASSLIRGEQFF; J gene: TRBJ2-1; V gene: TRBV27; CDR3 length: 12
CDR3 protein: CASMAGAGGSYNSPLHF; J gene: TRBJ1-6; V gene: TRBV4-2; CDR3 length: 17
CDR3 protein: CAISGPGSGANVLTF; J gene: TRBJ2-6; V gene: TRBV10-3; CDR3 length: 15
CDR3 protein: CSVEGSGVGYGYTF; J gene: TRBJ1-2; V gene: TRBV29-1; CDR3 length: 14
CDR3 protein: CATSGVGGRLAGDSYNEQFF; J gene: TRBJ2-1; V gene: TRBV24-1; CDR3 length: 20
CDR3 protein: CASSEQGIGTEAFF; J gene: TRBJ1-1; V gene: TRBV25-1; CDR3 length: 14
CDR3 protein: CASSYSKGADYTF; J gene: TRBJ1-2; V gene: TRBV6-5; CDR3 length: 13
CDR3 protein: CASSGPGLAGEIPTDTQYF; J gene: TRBJ2-3; V gene: TRBV19; CDR3 length: 19
CDR3 protein: CAWSLGGGGNRYTF; J gene: TRBJ1-2; V gene: TRBV30; CDR3 length: 14
CDR3 protein: CSASRRGGTYEQYF; J gene: TRBJ2-7; V gene: TRBV20-1; CDR3 length: 14
CDR3 protein: CSVMTSGTGEQYF; J gene: TRBJ2-7; V gene: TRBV29-1; CDR3 length: 13
CDR3 protein: CASSPEGYEQYF; J gene: TRBJ2-7; V gene: TRBV12-3/TRBV12-4; CDR3 length: 12
CDR3 protein: CASSTLTPSSGNTIYF; J gene: TRBJ1-3; V gene: TRBV7-9; CDR3 length: 16
CDR3 protein: CASSWGTDRLQETQYF; J gene: TRBJ2-5; V gene: TRBV19; CDR3 length: 16
CDR3 protein: CASSLLAAAYEQYF; J gene: TRBJ2-7; V gene: TRBV5-8; CDR3 length: 14
CDR3 protein: CASSPSSYNSPLHF; J gene: TRBJ1-6; V gene: TRBV28; CDR3 length: 14
CDR3 protein: CSAREGGGYTF; J gene: TRBJ1-2; V gene: TRBV20-1; CDR3 length: 11
CDR3 protein: CASSLGGGLAGNEQFF; J gene: TRBJ2-1; V gene: TRBV7-6; CDR3 length: 16
CDR3 protein: CASSSTGTEAYEQYF; J gene: TRBJ2-7; V gene: TRBV7-9; CDR3 length: 15
CDR3 protein: CAWSSSGTHNQPQHF; J gene: TRBJ1-5; V gene: TRBV30; CDR3 length: 15
CDR3 protein: CSASRGVAGLETQYF; J gene: TRBJ2-5; V gene: TRBV20-1; CDR3 length: 15
CDR3 protein: CASSGQVGGELFF; J gene: TRBJ2-2; V gene: TRBV5-5; CDR3 length: 13
CDR3 protein: CSASRTYEQYF; J gene: TRBJ2-7; V gene: TRBV20-1; CDR3 length: 11
CDR3 protein: CASSLAGRGETQYF; J gene: TRBJ2-5; V gene: TRBV11-2; CDR3 length: 14
CDR3 protein: CARQQGDSTDTQYF; J gene: TRBJ2-3; V gene: TRBV2; CDR3 length: 14
CDR3 protein: CASNDRGRRNTEAFF; J gene: TRBJ1-1; V gene: TRBV6-5; CDR3 length: 15
CDR3 protein: CASSDERGLRRNEQFF; J gene: TRBJ2-1; V gene: TRBV6-1; CDR3 length: 16
CDR3 protein: CAIKSSGERIPSGYTF; J gene: TRBJ1-2; V gene: TRBV10-3; CDR3 length: 16
CDR3 protein: CASSLVPGHQYNEQFF; J gene: TRBJ2-1; V gene: TRBV7-6; CDR3 length: 16
CDR3 protein: CASSPMSGTSKETQYF; J gene: TRBJ2-5; V gene: TRBV11-1; CDR3 length: 16
CDR3 protein: CASSVFSGGNTGELFF; J gene: TRBJ2-2; V gene: TRBV9; CDR3 length: 16
CDR3 protein: CASSEAVGVETQYF; J gene: TRBJ2-5; V gene: TRBV6-1; CDR3 length: 14
CDR3 protein: CASSLEGWGYTF; J gene: TRBJ1-2; V gene: TRBV7-9; CDR3 length: 12
CDR3 protein: CASSQVSGGNSPLHF; J gene: TRBJ1-6; V gene: TRBV4-1; CDR3 length: 15
CDR3 protein: CASDSPYSNQPQHF; J gene: TRBJ1-5; V gene: TRBV28; CDR3 length: 14
CDR3 protein: CSAEGLLEGAGEAFF; J gene: TRBJ1-1; V gene: TRBV29-1; CDR3 length: 15
CDR3 protein: CASSIRSGPVHTEAFF; J gene: TRBJ1-1; V gene: TRBV19; CDR3 length: 16
CDR3 protein: CASSLKSSGIYEQYF; J gene: TRBJ2-7; V gene: TRBV5-1; CDR3 length: 15
CDR3 protein: CASSFGGSNSPLHF; J gene: TRBJ1-6; V gene: TRBV7-9; CDR3 length: 14
CDR3 protein: CAWSVEIYGYTF; J gene: TRBJ1-2; V gene: TRBV30; CDR3 length: 12
CDR3 protein: CASGPDSKNTEAFF; J gene: TRBJ1-1; V gene: TRBV2; CDR3 length: 14
CDR3 protein: CAWSLGGRGNSPLHF; J gene: TRBJ1-6; V gene: TRBV30; CDR3 length: 15